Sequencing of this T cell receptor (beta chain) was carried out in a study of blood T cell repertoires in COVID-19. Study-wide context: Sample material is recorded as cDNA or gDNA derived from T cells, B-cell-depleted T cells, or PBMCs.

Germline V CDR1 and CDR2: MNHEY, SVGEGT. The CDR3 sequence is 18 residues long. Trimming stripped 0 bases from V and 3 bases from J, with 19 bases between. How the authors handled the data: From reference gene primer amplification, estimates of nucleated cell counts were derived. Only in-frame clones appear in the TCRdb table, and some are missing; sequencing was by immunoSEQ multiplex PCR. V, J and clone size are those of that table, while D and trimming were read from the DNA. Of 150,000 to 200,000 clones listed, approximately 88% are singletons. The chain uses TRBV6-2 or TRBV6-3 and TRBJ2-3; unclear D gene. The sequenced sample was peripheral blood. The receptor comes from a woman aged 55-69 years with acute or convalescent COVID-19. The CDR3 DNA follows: TGTGCCAGCAGTTACTCGAGTCGTTTCGCAGGAAGAACAGATACGCAGTATTTT. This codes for CASSYSSRFAGRTDTQYF.